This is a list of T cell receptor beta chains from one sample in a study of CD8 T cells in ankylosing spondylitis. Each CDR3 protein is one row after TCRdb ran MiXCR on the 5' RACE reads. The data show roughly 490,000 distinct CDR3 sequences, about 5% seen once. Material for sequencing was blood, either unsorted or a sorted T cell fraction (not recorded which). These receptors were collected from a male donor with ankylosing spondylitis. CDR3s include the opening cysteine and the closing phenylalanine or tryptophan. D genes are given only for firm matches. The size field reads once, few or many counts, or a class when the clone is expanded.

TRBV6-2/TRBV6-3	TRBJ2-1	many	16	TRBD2	CASSYSITSGRNEQFF	TGTGCCAGCAGTTACTCGATAACTAGCGGGAGGAATGAGCAGTTCTTC
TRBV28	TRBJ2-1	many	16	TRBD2	CASSLPGTSGRNEQFF	TGTGCCAGCAGTTTACCCGGGACTAGCGGGAGAAATGAGCAGTTCTTC
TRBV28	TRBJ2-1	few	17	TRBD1	CASSLSKIGQDANEQFF	TGTGCCAGCAGTTTATCTAAAATTGGACAGGACGCCAATGAGCAGTTCTTC
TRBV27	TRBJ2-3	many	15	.	CASSLRGARTDTQYF	TGTGCCAGCAGTTTAAGGGGGGCCCGCACAGATACGCAGTATTTT
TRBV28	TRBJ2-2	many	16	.	CASSSAGLPFFGELFF	TGTGCCAGCAGTTCCGCGGGACTCCCTTTTTTCGGGGAGCTGTTTTTT
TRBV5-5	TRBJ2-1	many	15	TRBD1	CASSLSQGAYNEQFF	TGTGCCAGCAGCTTGAGCCAGGGGGCCTACAATGAGCAGTTCTTC
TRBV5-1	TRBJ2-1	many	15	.	CASTSRRGLYNEQFF	TGCGCCAGCACATCTAGGCGGGGTCTTTACAATGAGCAGTTCTTC
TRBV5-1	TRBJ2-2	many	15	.	CASSLDISNTGELFF	TGCGCCAGCAGCTTGGACATATCGAACACCGGGGAGCTGTTTTTT
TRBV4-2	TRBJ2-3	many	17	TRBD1	CASSQSGTGFYTDTQYF	TGTGCCAGCAGCCAGTCCGGGACAGGGTTCTACACAGATACGCAGTATTTT
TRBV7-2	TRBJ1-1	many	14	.	CASSLGQATTEAFF	TGTGCCAGCAGCTTAGGACAGGCTACCACTGAAGCTTTCTTT